The rows below give T cell receptor beta chains drawn from one sample of a study of shared clonotypes between healthy human individuals. Assay: immunoSEQ multiplex PCR; the TCRdb copy retains only in-frame clones and omits some. The sample consists of some 2,400,000 clones, approximately 96% of them appearing once. The source material was naive CD4+ T cells sorted from blood. All receptors come from a man aged 18 to 29 in good health. Each CDR3 is given with its conserved first and last residue. Each record gives: CDR3 protein, CDR3 DNA, J gene, V gene, D gene, clone size. D genes are given only for firm matches. Some rows have no size entry. The others give once, few or many, or a class for an expanded clone.

CASSPGLAGVGGELFF | TGCGCCAGCAGCCCAGGACTAGCGGGAGTTGGCGGGGAGCTGTTTTTT | TRBJ2-2 | TRBV5-1 | TRBD2 | .
CASKMDSNQPQHF | TGTGCCAGCAAAATGGATAGCAATCAGCCCCAGCATTTT | TRBJ1-5 | TRBV6-1 | . | .
CAISSGTSGGAYEQYF | TGTGCCATCAGCTCCGGGACTAGCGGGGGGGCCTACGAGCAGTACTTC | TRBJ2-7 | TRBV10-3 | TRBD2 | once
CASGAGVSYNSPLHF | TGTGCCAGCGGAGCAGGGGTCTCCTATAATTCACCCCTCCACTTT | TRBJ1-6 | TRBV6-5 | . | few
CASSLASPLVGEQFF | TGCGCCAGCAGCTTGGCCAGCCCGTTGGTCGGTGAGCAGTTCTTC | TRBJ2-1 | TRBV5-1 | . | .
CASISTGLSNYGYTF | TGTGCCAGCATTAGTACAGGGCTCTCTAACTATGGCTACACCTTC | TRBJ1-2 | TRBV7-9 | . | .
CASSLDRFSNQPQHF | TGTGCCAGCAGCTTAGACAGATTTAGCAATCAGCCCCAGCATTTT | TRBJ1-5 | TRBV7-8 | . | .
CASSLSSANTGELFF | TGTGCCAGCAGCTTGAGTAGTGCGAACACCGGGGAGCTGTTTTTT | TRBJ2-2 | TRBV7-6 | . | .
CASSEYGPSAYEQYF | TGTGCCAGCAGTGAATACGGGCCGTCTGCCTACGAGCAGTACTTC | TRBJ2-7 | TRBV25-1 | . | .
CASSDIQGLYGYTF | TGTGCCAGCAGTGATATACAGGGATTATATGGCTACACCTTC | TRBJ1-2 | TRBV25-1 | . | .
CASSLDRGSYEQYF | TGTGCCAGCAGCTTGGACAGAGGTTCCTACGAGCAGTACTTC | TRBJ2-7 | TRBV5-4 | . | .
CASSGPWYNEQFF | TGTGCCAGCAGTGGACCGTGGTACAATGAGCAGTTCTTC | TRBJ2-1 | TRBV2 | . | .
CAISDLAGASYEQYF | TGTGCCATCAGTGACTTAGCGGGGGCCTCCTACGAGCAGTACTTC | TRBJ2-7 | TRBV10-3 | TRBD2 | .
CASSFSGTSGNEQFF | TGTGCCAGCAGCTTTTCCGGGACTAGCGGAAATGAGCAGTTCTTC | TRBJ2-1 | TRBV7-2 | TRBD2 | once
CASKGLAGVSYNEQFF | TGTGCCAGTAAGGGACTAGCGGGAGTCTCCTACAATGAGCAGTTCTTC | TRBJ2-1 | TRBV19 | TRBD2 | .
CASSFREGQRDTQYF | TGTGCCAGCAGCTTCCGGGAGGGCCAGAGAGATACGCAGTATTTT | TRBJ2-3 | TRBV7-2 | TRBD2 | once
CASSIGLGQPQHF | TGTGCCAGTAGTATAGGTCTCGGTCAGCCCCAGCATTTT | TRBJ1-5 | TRBV19 | . | .
CASSLDGGRGNTEAFF | TGTGCCAGCAGCTTAGACGGGGGCCGCGGGAACACTGAAGCTTTCTTT | TRBJ1-1 | TRBV7-9 | . | .
CASSPLTGELFF | TGTGCCAGCAGCCCCCTCACCGGGGAGCTGTTTTTT | TRBJ2-2 | TRBV6-6 | . | .
CAWSGGPWSSTDTQYF | TGTGCCTGGAGTGGAGGACCGTGGAGTAGCACAGATACGCAGTATTTT | TRBJ2-3 | TRBV30 | . | .
CASSLGGGETQYF | TGTGCCAGTAGCCTCGGGGGAGGAGAGACCCAGTACTTC | TRBJ2-5 | TRBV19 | . | .
CAWSLKGRTSGNTIYF | TGTGCCTGGAGTCTCAAGGGACGGACCTCTGGAAACACCATATATTTT | TRBJ1-3 | TRBV30 | . | .